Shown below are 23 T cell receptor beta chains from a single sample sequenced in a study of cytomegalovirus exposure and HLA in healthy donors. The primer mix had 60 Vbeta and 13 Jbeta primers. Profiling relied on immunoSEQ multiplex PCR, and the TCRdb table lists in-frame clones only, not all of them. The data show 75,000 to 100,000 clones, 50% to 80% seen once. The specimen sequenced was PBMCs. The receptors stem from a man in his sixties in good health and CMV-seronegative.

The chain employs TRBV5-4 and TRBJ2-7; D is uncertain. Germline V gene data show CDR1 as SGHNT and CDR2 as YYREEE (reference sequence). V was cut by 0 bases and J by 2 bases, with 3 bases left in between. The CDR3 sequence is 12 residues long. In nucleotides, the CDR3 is TGTGCCAGCAGCTTGGCCACCTACGAGCAGTACTTC. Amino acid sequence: CASSLATYEQYF. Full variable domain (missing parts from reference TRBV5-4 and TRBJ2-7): ETGVTQSPTHLIKTRGQQVTLRCSSQSGHNTVSWYQQALGQGPQFIFQYYREEENGRGNFPPRFSGLQFPNYSSELNVNALELDDSALYLCASSLATYEQYFGPGTRLTVT.

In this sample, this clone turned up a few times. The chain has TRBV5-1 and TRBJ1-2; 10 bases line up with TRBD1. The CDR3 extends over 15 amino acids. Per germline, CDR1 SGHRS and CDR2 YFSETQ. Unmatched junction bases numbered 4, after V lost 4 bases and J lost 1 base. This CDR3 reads CASSQDRGINYGYTF. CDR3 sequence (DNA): TGCGCCAGCAGCCAGGACAGGGGGATTAACTATGGCTACACCTTC.

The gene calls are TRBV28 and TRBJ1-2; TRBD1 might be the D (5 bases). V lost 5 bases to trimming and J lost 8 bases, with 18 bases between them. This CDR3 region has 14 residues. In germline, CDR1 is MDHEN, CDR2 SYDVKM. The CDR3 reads CASSLGGGRKGYTF. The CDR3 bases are TGTGCCAGCAGTCTGGGCGGGGGGAGAAAGGGCTACACCTTC.

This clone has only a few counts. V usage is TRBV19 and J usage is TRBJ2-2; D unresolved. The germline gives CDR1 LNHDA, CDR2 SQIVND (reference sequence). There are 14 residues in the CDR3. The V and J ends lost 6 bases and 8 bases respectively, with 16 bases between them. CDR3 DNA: TGTGCCAGTAGCGATAGTTATCTGTCTGGGGAGCTGTTTTTT. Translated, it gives CASSDSYLSGELFF.

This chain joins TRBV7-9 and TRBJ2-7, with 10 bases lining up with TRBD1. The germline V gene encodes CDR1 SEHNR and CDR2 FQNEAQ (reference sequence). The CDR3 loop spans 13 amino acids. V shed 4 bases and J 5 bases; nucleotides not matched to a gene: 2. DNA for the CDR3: TGTGCCAGCAGCTCGGACAGGGGGAACGAGCAGTACTTC. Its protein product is CASSSDRGNEQYF.

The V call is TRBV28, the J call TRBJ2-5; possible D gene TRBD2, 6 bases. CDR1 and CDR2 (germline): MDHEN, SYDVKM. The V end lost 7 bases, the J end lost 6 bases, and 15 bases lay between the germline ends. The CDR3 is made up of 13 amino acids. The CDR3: CASTSGLLKTQYF. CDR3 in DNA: TGTGCCAGCACCTCGGGACTTCTCAAGACCCAGTACTTC.

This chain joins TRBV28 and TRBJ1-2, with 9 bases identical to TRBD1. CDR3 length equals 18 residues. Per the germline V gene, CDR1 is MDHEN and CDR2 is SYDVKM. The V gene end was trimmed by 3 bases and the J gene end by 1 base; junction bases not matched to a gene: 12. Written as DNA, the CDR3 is TGTGCCAGCAGTTTCGTCACAGGGGGCGAAACCATTAACTATGGCTACACCTTC. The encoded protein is CASSFVTGGETINYGYTF.

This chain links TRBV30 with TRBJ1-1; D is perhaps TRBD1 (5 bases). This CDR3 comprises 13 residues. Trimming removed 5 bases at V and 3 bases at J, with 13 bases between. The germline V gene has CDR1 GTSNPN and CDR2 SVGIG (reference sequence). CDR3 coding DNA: TGTGCCTGGGCGCTGGGGCGAGACACTGAAGCTTTCTTT. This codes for CAWALGRDTEAFF.

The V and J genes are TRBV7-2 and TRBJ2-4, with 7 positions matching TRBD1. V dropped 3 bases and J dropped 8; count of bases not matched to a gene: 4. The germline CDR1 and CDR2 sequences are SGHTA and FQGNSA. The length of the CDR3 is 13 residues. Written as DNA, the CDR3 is TGTGCCAGCAGCTTGGGACAGTTGGACATTCAGTACTTC. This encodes CASSLGQLDIQYF.

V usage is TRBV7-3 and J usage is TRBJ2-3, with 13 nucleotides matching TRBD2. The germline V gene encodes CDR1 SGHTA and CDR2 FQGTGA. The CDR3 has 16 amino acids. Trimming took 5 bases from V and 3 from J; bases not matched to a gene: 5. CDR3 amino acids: CASSVAGLAGTDTQYF. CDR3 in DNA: TGTGCCAGCAGCGTAGCGGGACTAGCGGGAACAGATACGCAGTATTTT.

Here the CDR3 DNA reads TGTGCCAGCAGCCAAGGGCTAGCGGGAGCTCTCACAGATACGCAGTATTTT. It yields the protein CASSQGLAGALTDTQYF. The chain combines TRBV4-2 with TRBJ2-3; TRBD2 matches at 10 bases. This CDR3 comprises 17 residues. Germline CDR1 reads LGHNA; CDR2 reads YNFKEQ. Trimming took 1 base from V and 2 from J; bases not matched to a gene: 6.

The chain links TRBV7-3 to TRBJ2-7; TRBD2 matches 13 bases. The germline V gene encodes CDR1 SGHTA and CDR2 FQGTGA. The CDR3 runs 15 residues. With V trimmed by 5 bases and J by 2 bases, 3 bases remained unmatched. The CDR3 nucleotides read TGTGCCAGCAGCCCAGGGACTAGCGGGACCTACGAGCAGTACTTC. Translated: CASSPGTSGTYEQYF.

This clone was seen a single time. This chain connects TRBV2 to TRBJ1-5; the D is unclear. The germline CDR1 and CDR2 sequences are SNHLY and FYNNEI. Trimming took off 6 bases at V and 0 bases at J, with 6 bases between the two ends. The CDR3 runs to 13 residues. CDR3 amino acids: CASRGDSNQPQHF. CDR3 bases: TGTGCCAGCAGGGGAGATAGCAATCAGCCCCAGCATTTT.

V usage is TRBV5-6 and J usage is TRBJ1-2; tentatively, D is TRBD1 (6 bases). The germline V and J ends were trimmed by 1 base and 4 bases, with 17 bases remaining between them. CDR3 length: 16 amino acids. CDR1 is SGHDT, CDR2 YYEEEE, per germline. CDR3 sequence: CASSLWEQGMGYGYTF. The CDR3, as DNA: TGTGCCAGCAGCTTGTGGGAACAGGGTATGGGCTATGGCTACACCTTC.

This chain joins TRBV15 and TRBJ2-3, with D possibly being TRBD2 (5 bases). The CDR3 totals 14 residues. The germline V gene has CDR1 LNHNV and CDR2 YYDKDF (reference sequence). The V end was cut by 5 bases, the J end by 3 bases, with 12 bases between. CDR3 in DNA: TGTGCCACCAGCCCAGCGGCCAGAACAGATACGCAGTATTTT. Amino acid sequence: CATSPAARTDTQYF. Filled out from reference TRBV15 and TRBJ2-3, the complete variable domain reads DAMVIQNPRYQVTQFGKPVTLSCSQTLNHNVMYWYQQKSSQAPKLLFHYYDKDFNNEADTPDNFQSRRPNTSFCFLDIRSPGLGDTAMYLCATSPAARTDTQYFGPGTRLTVL.

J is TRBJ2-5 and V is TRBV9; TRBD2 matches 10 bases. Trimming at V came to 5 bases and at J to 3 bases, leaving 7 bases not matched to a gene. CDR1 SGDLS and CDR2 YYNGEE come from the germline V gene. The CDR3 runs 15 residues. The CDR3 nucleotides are TGTGCCAGCAGTTTAGCGGGGGGCGGGGAAGAGACCCAGTACTTC. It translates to CASSLAGGGEETQYF.

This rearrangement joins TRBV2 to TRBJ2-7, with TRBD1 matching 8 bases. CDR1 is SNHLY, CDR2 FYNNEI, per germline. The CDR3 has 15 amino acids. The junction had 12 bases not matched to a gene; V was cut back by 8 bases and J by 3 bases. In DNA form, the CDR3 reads TGTGCCAGCCAGCGTCTGGGACAGGATGGCTACGAGCAGTACTTC. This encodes CASQRLGQDGYEQYF.

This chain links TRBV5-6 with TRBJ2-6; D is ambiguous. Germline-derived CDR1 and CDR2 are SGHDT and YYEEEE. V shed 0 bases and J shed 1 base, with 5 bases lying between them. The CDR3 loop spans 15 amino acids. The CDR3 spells CASSLGVSGANVLTF. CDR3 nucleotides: TGTGCCAGCAGCTTGGGAGTATCTGGGGCCAACGTCCTGACTTTC.

CDR3 sequence: CASSVGQFQETQYF. The CDR3 DNA reads TGTGCCAGCAGCGTAGGACAGTTCCAAGAGACCCAGTACTTC. The chain uses TRBV9 and TRBJ2-5, with D possibly matching TRBD1 (5 bases). Trimming cost V 0 bases and J 1 base, with 7 bases left between them. Germline V gene data show CDR1 as SGDLS and CDR2 as YYNGEE. The CDR3 runs 14 residues.

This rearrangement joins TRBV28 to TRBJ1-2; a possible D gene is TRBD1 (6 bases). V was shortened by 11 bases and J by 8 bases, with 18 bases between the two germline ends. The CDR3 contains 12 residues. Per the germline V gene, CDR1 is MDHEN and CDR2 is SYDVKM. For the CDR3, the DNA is TGTGCCGGAGGACAGACCAGAGAAGGCTACACCTTC. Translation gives CAGGQTREGYTF.

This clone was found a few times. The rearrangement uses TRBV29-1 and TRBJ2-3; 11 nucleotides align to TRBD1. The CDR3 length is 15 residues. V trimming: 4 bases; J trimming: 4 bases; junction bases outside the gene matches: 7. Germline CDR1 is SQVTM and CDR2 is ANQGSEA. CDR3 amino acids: CSVVGTGGRADTQYF. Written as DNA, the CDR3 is TGCAGCGTTGTTGGGACAGGGGGTCGGGCAGATACGCAGTATTTT.

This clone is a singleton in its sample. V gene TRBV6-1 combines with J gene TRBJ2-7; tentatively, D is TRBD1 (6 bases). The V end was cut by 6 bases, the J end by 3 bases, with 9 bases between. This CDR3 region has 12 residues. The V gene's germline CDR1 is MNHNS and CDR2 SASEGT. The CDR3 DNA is TGTGCCAGCAGGAGGGACAACTACGAGCAGTACTTC. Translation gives CASRRDNYEQYF.

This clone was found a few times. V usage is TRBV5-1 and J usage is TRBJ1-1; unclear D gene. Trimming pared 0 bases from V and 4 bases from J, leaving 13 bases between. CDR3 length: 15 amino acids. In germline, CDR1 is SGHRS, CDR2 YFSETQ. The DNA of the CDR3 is TGCGCCAGCAGCTTGGGGAGTGGAATCACCACTGAAGCTTTCTTT. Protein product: CASSLGSGITTEAFF.